This T cell receptor beta chain came from a study of regulatory T cells in long-lasting Graves disease. Stated time point: newly diagnosed GD, antithyroid drugs for less than 3 months. From PBMCs, RNA was extracted and then used to make the TCR library. The CDR3 sequence is 14 residues long. Germline values: CDR1 WSHSY, CDR2 SAAADI. Unmatched junction bases numbered 11, after V lost 8 bases and J lost 7 bases. Construction of the TCR beta libraries employed iRepertoire HTBI primers in conjunction with Arm-PCR of CDR3 regions. TCRdb re-called the multiplex PCR reads through MiXCR, storing one row per CDR3 protein. The table lists roughly 440,000 distinct CDR3 sequences, around 17% of them singletons. Separately, the same data were catalogued under a study of T cells in Graves' hyperthyroidism and ophthalmopathy.

The receptor was isolated from a young woman with Graves disease. The J gene is TRBJ1-2, the V gene TRBV10-2; 9 positions agree with TRBD1. Sequenced material: peripheral blood mononuclear cells (PBMCs), taken at new diagnosis, from a patient treated with antithyroid drugs. Here the CDR3 DNA reads TGCGCCAGCTCAAAAAACCGGGACAGGGTTGGCTACACCTTC. As protein: CASSKNRDRVGYTF.